A selection of T cell receptor beta chains follows, all from one sample in a study of blood T cell repertoires in COVID-19. The data were produced by immunoSEQ multiplex PCR, yet TCRdb's version contains in-frame clones alone and is incomplete. The sample has 120,000 to 150,000 clones; around 79% are singletons. The sample consisted of peripheral blood. The receptors stem from a man in his forties or fifties with active or convalescent COVID-19. Each CDR3 is given with its conserved first and last residue. A D gene is named only where the DNA matches it firmly. Size tells how often a clone was seen (once, few, many) or the class of an expanded clone, and some rows leave it out.

v_gene: TRBV12-3/TRBV12-4; d_gene: .; j_gene: TRBJ2-7; len: 12; abundance: .; CDR3nt: TGTGCCAGCAGTTTATTCCCTTACGAGCAGTACTTC; CDR3aa: CASSLFPYEQYF
v_gene: TRBV10-2; d_gene: .; j_gene: TRBJ2-3; len: 15; abundance: once; CDR3nt: TGCGCCAGCAGTGTGGCCCGCTCAAGCACAGATACGCAGTATTTT; CDR3aa: CASSVARSSTDTQYF
v_gene: TRBV6-6; d_gene: TRBD1; j_gene: TRBJ1-4; len: 14; abundance: .; CDR3nt: TGTGCCAGCAGTCCGGGACAGGGTAATGAAAAACTGTTTTTT; CDR3aa: CASSPGQGNEKLFF
v_gene: TRBV20-1; d_gene: TRBD1; j_gene: TRBJ1-2; len: 11; abundance: .; CDR3nt: TGCAGTGCCAGGGGGCCCCGCGGCTACACCTTC; CDR3aa: CSARGPRGYTF
v_gene: TRBV7-2; d_gene: .; j_gene: TRBJ2-7; len: 15; abundance: .; CDR3nt: TGTGCCAGCAGCTTAGGTCGGGGGAGGCACCTCGAGCAGTACTTC; CDR3aa: CASSLGRGRHLEQYF
v_gene: TRBV11-3; d_gene: TRBD2; j_gene: TRBJ2-7; len: 16; abundance: .; CDR3nt: TGTGCCAGCAGCTTAGGTGGGACTAGCGGTACCTACGAGCAGTACTTC; CDR3aa: CASSLGGTSGTYEQYF
v_gene: TRBV28; d_gene: .; j_gene: TRBJ1-2; len: 13; abundance: .; CDR3nt: TGTGCCAGCAGACAGGGCTACAACTATGGCTACACCTTC; CDR3aa: CASRQGYNYGYTF
v_gene: TRBV6-5; d_gene: .; j_gene: TRBJ2-7; len: 13; abundance: .; CDR3nt: TGTGCCAGCCGGCGGAGCGATGCTTACGAGCAGTACTTC; CDR3aa: CASRRSDAYEQYF
v_gene: TRBV11-2; d_gene: TRBD2; j_gene: TRBJ2-1; len: 16; abundance: .; CDR3nt: TGTGCCAGCAGCTTAGGGCCGGGAGGGCCCAAGAATGAGCAGTTCTTC; CDR3aa: CASSLGPGGPKNEQFF
v_gene: TRBV27; d_gene: TRBD1; j_gene: TRBJ2-3; len: 13; abundance: .; CDR3nt: TGTGCCAGCAGGGACAGGGTTACAGATACGCAGTATTTT; CDR3aa: CASRDRVTDTQYF
v_gene: TRBV9; d_gene: TRBD2; j_gene: TRBJ2-1; len: 15; abundance: .; CDR3nt: TGTGCCAGCAGCGCCGATGGTAGCGGGAGGGGTGAGCAGTTCTTC; CDR3aa: CASSADGSGRGEQFF
v_gene: TRBV7-2; d_gene: TRBD2; j_gene: TRBJ2-7; len: 15; abundance: .; CDR3nt: TGTGCCAGCAGCTCGGGACTAGCTCCAACCTACGAGCAGTACTTC; CDR3aa: CASSSGLAPTYEQYF
v_gene: TRBV5-4; d_gene: TRBD2; j_gene: TRBJ2-5; len: 14; abundance: .; CDR3nt: TGTGCCAGCAGGACTAGCGGTATCCAAGAGACCCAGTACTTC; CDR3aa: CASRTSGIQETQYF
v_gene: TRBV11-2; d_gene: TRBD2; j_gene: TRBJ2-1; len: 15; abundance: .; CDR3nt: TGTGCCAGCAGCTTAGGACTAGCGGGAGACAATGAGCAGTTCTTC; CDR3aa: CASSLGLAGDNEQFF
v_gene: TRBV6-5; d_gene: TRBD2; j_gene: TRBJ2-4; len: 13; abundance: .; CDR3nt: TGTGCCAGCAGTCCGGGACTAGCGAACATTCAGTACTTC; CDR3aa: CASSPGLANIQYF
v_gene: TRBV6-5; d_gene: .; j_gene: TRBJ1-4; len: 15; abundance: .; CDR3nt: TGTGCCAGCAGCGCCGCAGGGGCAACTAATGAAAAACTGTTTTTT; CDR3aa: CASSAAGATNEKLFF
v_gene: TRBV7-9; d_gene: .; j_gene: TRBJ1-1; len: 13; abundance: .; CDR3nt: TGTGCCAGCAGCTTAGGGACGCCCGGGGGGGCTTTCTTT; CDR3aa: CASSLGTPGGAFF
v_gene: TRBV5-8; d_gene: TRBD1; j_gene: TRBJ2-7; len: 16; abundance: .; CDR3nt: TGTGCCAGCAGCTTCGTTACACAGGGCAGGGGGTACGAGCAGTACTTC; CDR3aa: CASSFVTQGRGYEQYF
v_gene: TRBV19; d_gene: TRBD2; j_gene: TRBJ2-2; len: 17; abundance: .; CDR3nt: TGTGCCAGTAGTTTACTAGCGGTCGAGCCGAACACCGGGGAGCTGTTTTTT; CDR3aa: CASSLLAVEPNTGELFF
v_gene: TRBV25-1; d_gene: .; j_gene: TRBJ2-3; len: 15; abundance: .; CDR3nt: TGTGCCAGCAGTGATGGGACTTATGCCACAGATACGCAGTATTTT; CDR3aa: CASSDGTYATDTQYF
v_gene: TRBV14; d_gene: TRBD2; j_gene: TRBJ2-7; len: 14; abundance: once; CDR3nt: TGTGCCAGCATTATAGCGGGAGGCTCCTACGAGCAGTACTTC; CDR3aa: CASIIAGGSYEQYF
v_gene: TRBV28; d_gene: .; j_gene: TRBJ1-2; len: 14; abundance: .; CDR3nt: TGTGCCAGCAGTCCCCCACCCCAGGGCTATGGCTACACCTTC; CDR3aa: CASSPPPQGYGYTF
v_gene: TRBV11-3; d_gene: TRBD2; j_gene: TRBJ2-6; len: 16; abundance: .; CDR3nt: TGTGCCAGCAGCGACATGGGAGGGTGGGGGGCCAACGTCCTGACTTTC; CDR3aa: CASSDMGGWGANVLTF
v_gene: TRBV11-2; d_gene: .; j_gene: TRBJ1-2; len: 15; abundance: few; CDR3nt: TGTGCCAGCAGCTTAGGGTCGGGTATCCAGTATGGCTACACCTTC; CDR3aa: CASSLGSGIQYGYTF
v_gene: TRBV2; d_gene: .; j_gene: TRBJ2-3; len: 11; abundance: .; CDR3nt: TGTGCCAGCAGTTACACAGATACGCAGTATTTT; CDR3aa: CASSYTDTQYF